The clone carrying this T cell receptor (beta chain) was detected a few times. What it binds is unknown. These data originate in a study of response to subunit inactivated influenza vaccine. Broader study findings: Only a handful of new T cells, the authors suggested, are recruited with each seasonal influenza vaccination.

TCRdb called the RT-PCR reads again in MiXCR, with one record for every CDR3 protein. The data hold around 470,000 distinct CDR3 sequences, with approximately 7.8% observed a single time. The sequences come from PBMCs from blood, collected less than 25 months after vaccination. This clonotype originated in a man aged 45 to 75 who received an inactivated influenza vaccine.

The CDR3 region has the DNA TGCGCCAGCAGCCAAGATGTAAGGAGCAATCAGCCCCAGCATTTT. Its translation: CASSQDVRSNQPQHF. This rearrangement joins TRBV4-1 to TRBJ1-5; no firm D call. Germline lookup yields CDR1 MGHRA and CDR2 YSYEKL. Deletions cut 0 bases from V and 1 base from J, with 7 bases between. The CDR3 is 15 residues long.